These 18 T cell receptor beta chains originate from one sample sequenced in a study of neoadjuvant anti-PD-1 for oral cavity cancer. Sample time point: after neoadjuvant nivolumab, at surgical resection. TCRdb's table, derived via immunoSEQ multiplex PCR, lists solely in-frame clones and lacks some. The table shows tens of thousands of clones, with 26% occurring only once. The sequences come from tumor tissue, collected after nivolumab (anti-PD-1) treatment. All receptors come from a person aged 40 to 85 with oral cavity squamous cell carcinoma.

This clone was observed a handful of times. The chain carries TRBV2 and TRBJ2-5; a possible D gene is TRBD2 (6 bases). Trimming cost V 4 bases and J 1 base, with 13 bases left between them. The CDR3 extends over 15 amino acids. Germline V gene sequence: CDR1 SNHLY, CDR2 FYNNEI. Here the CDR3 reads CASSVLAGIQETQYF. CDR3 DNA: TGTGCCAGCAGTGTTTTGGCGGGAATCCAAGAGACCCAGTACTTC. The whole variable domain, filled in from reference TRBV2 and TRBJ2-5, reads EPEVTQTPSHQVTQMGQEVILRCVPISNHLYFYWYRQILGQKVEFLVSFYNNEISEKSEIFDDQFSVERPDGSNFTLKIRSTKLEDSAMYFCASSVLAGIQETQYFGPGTRLLVL.

V usage is TRBV2 and J usage is TRBJ1-5; TRBD1 matches at 7 bases. The germline V gene encodes CDR1 SNHLY and CDR2 FYNNEI. The CDR3 runs 13 residues. V lost 6 bases and J lost 3; bases outside the gene matches: 2. The CDR3: CASRGQINQPQHF. The CDR3 coding sequence is TGTGCCAGCAGGGGACAGATCAATCAGCCCCAGCATTTT.

This rearrangement joins TRBV2 to TRBJ1-2; 8 nucleotides line up with TRBD1. Germline assignment: CDR1 SNHLY and CDR2 FYNNEI. V lost 2 bases and J lost 3; bases outside the gene matches: 5. The CDR3 covers 15 residues. DNA of the CDR3: TGTGCCAGCAGTGAACCATCGGGACAGGACTATGGCTACACCTTC. Residues: CASSEPSGQDYGYTF.

The chain uses TRBV7-6 and TRBJ2-2; D call uncertain. Trimming removed 1 base at V and 0 bases at J, with 12 bases between. CDR3 length: 17 amino acids. Germline CDR1 is SGHVS and CDR2 is FNYEAQ. The CDR3 reads CASSLGNSPTNTGELFF. DNA of the CDR3: TGTGCCAGCAGCTTAGGTAACAGTCCGACGAACACCGGGGAGCTGTTTTTT. Supplemented by reference TRBV7-6 and TRBJ2-2, the full variable domain reads GAGVSQSPRYKVTKRGQDVALRCDPISGHVSLYWYRQALGQGPEFLTYFNYEAQQDKSGLPNDRFSAERPEGSISTLTIQRTEQRDSAMYRCASSLGNSPTNTGELFFGEGSRLTVL.

For this clone: Other nucleotide sequences from this sample produce the same CDR3. V usage is TRBV4-1 and J usage is TRBJ2-5; D gene unclear. Germline V gene lookup returns CDR1 MGHRA and CDR2 YSYEKL. CDR3 length equals 13 residues. V was cut by 1 base and J by 1 base, with 4 bases left in between. CDR3 bases: TGCGCCAGCAGCCAAGTCGTCCAAGAGACCCAGTACTTC. It is translated as CASSQVVQETQYF.

The genes are TRBV27 and TRBJ1-5; a possible D gene is TRBD1 (6 bases). V gave up 8 bases and J gave up 2 bases, with 10 bases separating them. This CDR3 is 13 amino acids long. Germline lookup yields CDR1 MNHEY and CDR2 SMNVEV (reference sequence). The CDR3 spells CASAAGGNQPQHF. DNA of the CDR3: TGTGCCAGCGCCGCAGGGGGCAATCAGCCCCAGCATTTT.

The genes are TRBV19 and TRBJ2-3; no clear D. V shed 2 bases and J shed 5 bases, with 11 bases lying between them. There are 14 residues in the CDR3. CDR1 is LNHDA, CDR2 SQIVND, per germline (reference sequence). Written as DNA, the CDR3 is TGTGCCAGTAGTATATCCGTTGCTAAAGATACGCAGTATTTT. Its protein product is CASSISVAKDTQYF.

V and J are TRBV30 and TRBJ1-4; 8 bases line up with TRBD1. The CDR3 extends over 16 amino acids. The germline V gene has CDR1 GTSNPN and CDR2 SVGIG (reference sequence). Trimming removed 0 bases from V and 7 bases from J; junction bases left unmatched: 10. The CDR3 is CAWSVGGRGRGEKLFF. The CDR3 nucleotides are TGTGCCTGGAGTGTAGGGGGCAGGGGGCGCGGTGAAAAACTGTTTTTT.

This chain links TRBV14 with TRBJ2-1; possibly TRBD2 for D (6 bases). The V gene lost 5 bases and the J gene lost 9 bases, with 14 bases spanning the gap. The CDR3 length is 13 residues. Germline V gene lookup returns CDR1 SGHDN and CDR2 FVKESK. CDR3 in DNA: TGTGCCAGCAGCGTGGTCGGGGGAAGTGAGCAGTTCTTC. Translated: CASSVVGGSEQFF.

The chain is built from TRBV9 and TRBJ2-1; D is perhaps TRBD1 (5 bases). This CDR3 contains 15 residues. The V and J ends lost 0 bases and 6 bases respectively, with 13 bases between them. Germline CDR1 and CDR2: SGDLS and YYNGEE. The CDR3 DNA is TGTGCCAGCAGCGTAGAGCAGGGTCGGGTCAATGAGCAGTTCTTC. This encodes CASSVEQGRVNEQFF.

The chain combines TRBV2 with TRBJ2-5; 8 bases align to TRBD2. There are 15 residues in the CDR3. Trimming at V came to 8 bases and at J to 1 base, leaving 9 bases not matched to a gene. CDR1 and CDR2 from the germline V gene are SNHLY and FYNNEI. CDR3 amino acids: CASPRREDRQETQYF. Written as DNA, the CDR3 is TGTGCCAGCCCTCGGCGGGAGGACCGCCAAGAGACCCAGTACTTC.

This clone has just a few counts. This may be a read error: a much more frequent sequence differs by one nucleotide. The chain joins TRBV6-4 to TRBJ2-3, with 8 bases fitting TRBD2. This CDR3 has 14 residues. CDR1 is MRHNA, CDR2 SNTAGT, per germline. The V gene end was trimmed by 6 bases and the J gene end by 3 bases; junction bases not matched to a gene: 5. CDR3 DNA sequence: TGTGCCAGCAGCCCGGGACTAGATACAGATACGCAGTATTTT. It codes for CASSPGLDTDTQYF.

V gene TRBV19 combines with J gene TRBJ2-5, with 8 bases lining up with TRBD2. With V trimmed by 8 bases and J by 4 bases, 9 bases remained unmatched. The CDR3 length is 14 residues. Germline CDR1 reads LNHDA; CDR2 reads SQIVND (reference sequence). Here the CDR3 DNA reads TGTGCCAGTTCCCAGCCAGCGGGGGTAGAGACCCAGTACTTC. Translation gives CASSQPAGVETQYF.

The rearrangement uses TRBV2 and TRBJ1-2, with TRBD1 as a possible D gene (6 bases). Germline V gives CDR1 SNHLY, CDR2 FYNNEI. Between the trimmed V and J ends, which lost 5 bases and 6 bases, there was a span of 16 bases. CDR3 length: 14 residues. CDR3 residues: CASSRDIYSDGYTF. The DNA for the CDR3 is TGTGCCAGCAGTCGGGACATTTATTCCGATGGCTACACCTTC. The entire variable domain, with the rest obtained from reference TRBV2 and TRBJ1-2, is as follows: EPEVTQTPSHQVTQMGQEVILRCVPISNHLYFYWYRQILGQKVEFLVSFYNNEISEKSEIFDDQFSVERPDGSNFTLKIRSTKLEDSAMYFCASSRDIYSDGYTFGSGTRLTVV.

The chain is built from TRBV28 and TRBJ1-5; 8 bases match TRBD1. V lost 4 bases to trimming and J lost 0 bases; unmatched junction nucleotides: 17. CDR3 length: 20 amino acids. Germline assignment: CDR1 MDHEN and CDR2 SYDVKM. The CDR3: CASSSYEYGDRNYSNQPQHF. In DNA form, the CDR3 reads TGTGCCAGCAGTTCCTACGAGTACGGGGACAGGAACTATAGCAATCAGCCCCAGCATTTT.

This clone was picked up a small number of times. The chain couples TRBV7-2 to TRBJ1-1, with D tentatively TRBD1 (5 bases). V lost 5 bases and J 1 base, leaving 17 bases between the germline ends. This CDR3 is built from 16 residues. Looked up from germline, CDR1 is SGHTA and CDR2 is FQGNSA. CDR3 nucleotides: TGTGCCAGCAGCCCCGACCTGCGGGGCTGGAACACTGAAGCTTTCTTT. Translating gives CASSPDLRGWNTEAFF.

V gene TRBV5-4 combines with J gene TRBJ2-1; weak D call: TRBD2 (7 bases). The CDR3 length is 16 residues. CDR1 SGHNT and CDR2 YYREEE come from the germline V gene (reference sequence). V was clipped by 4 bases and J by 6 bases, with 20 bases between them. The CDR3 region is CASSLSRGAIINEQFF. In DNA form, the CDR3 reads TGTGCCAGCAGCCTAAGCCGGGGGGCCATCATCAATGAGCAGTTCTTC.

In this sample, this clone turned up a few times. This chain connects TRBV5-1 to TRBJ2-7; the D gene is possibly TRBD2 (5 bases). This CDR3 is 16 amino acids long. Germline lookup yields CDR1 SGHRS and CDR2 YFSETQ. Trimming removed 0 bases from V and 1 base from J, with 14 bases in between. The CDR3 DNA sequence: TGCGCCAGCAGCTTGGGAGGGTGGAGCGGATCCTACGAGCAGTACTTC. Translated: CASSLGGWSGSYEQYF. The variable domain in full, completed from reference TRBV5-1 and TRBJ2-7, reads KAGVTQTPRYLIKTRGQQVTLSCSPISGHRSVSWYQQTPGQGLQFLFEYFSETQRNKGNFPGRFSGRQFSNSRSEMNVSTLELGDSALYLCASSLGGWSGSYEQYFGPGTRLTVT.